This T cell receptor (beta chain) was sequenced in a study of cytomegalovirus exposure and HLA in healthy donors. Primers for the PCR totalled 60 Vbeta and 13 Jbeta. The method was immunoSEQ multiplex PCR; TCRdb's version includes in-frame clones alone and lacks a portion of them. The sample gives about 170,000 clones, roughly 85% of which show up once; 1.5% is in the top ten. The V gene's germline CDR1 is PRHDT and CDR2 FYEKMQ (reference sequence). This CDR3 region has 15 residues. V lost 3 bases and J 0 bases, leaving 9 bases between the germline ends. J is TRBJ1-3 and V is TRBV13, with D hard to call. Input material: PBMCs. This clonotype was obtained from a male donor in good health and CMV-seronegative. The CDR3 nucleotides read TGTGCCAGCAGCTTTAGTGAGAGCTCTGGAAACACCATATATTTT. Amino acid sequence: CASSFSESSGNTIYF.